This T cell receptor beta chain was identified in a study of T-cell reconstitution after alpha-beta-depleted transplantation in children. Study-wide results and limits: T-cell counts and diversity at one year post-transplant came mainly from newly produced T cells.

It was with unique molecular identifiers that the TCRbeta library was prepared. TCRdb re-derived calls from the PCR reads in MiXCR, one entry per CDR3 protein. Seen here are 84,000 or so distinct CDR3 sequences, 15% to 17% observed once, and the top ten hold around 20%. In the case of this clonotype: The antigen is undetermined.

The ends lost 4 bases at V and 7 bases at J; junction bases unmatched: 8. The CDR3 is 13 amino acids. Germline CDR1 SQVTM, CDR2 ANQGSEA. The sequences come from PBMCs, mostly from graft donor cells, collected 180 days after TCRalphabeta/CD19-depleted stem cell transplant. The rearrangement joins TRBV29-1 to TRBJ2-7, with 9 bases aligning to TRBD1. This TCR derives from a male patient between 2 and 15 years old who had a stem cell transplant for acute lymphoblastic leukemia, so the T cells may come from the graft donor. CDR3 nucleotides: TGCAGCGTTGCCTGGACAGGGGTAAGGGAGCAGTACTTC. Translation gives CSVAWTGVREQYF.